This record covers a single T cell receptor beta chain. This receptor's antigen is unknown. Base qualities are not recorded, but no much larger clone differs from it by a single base. Libraries were made using the immunoSEQ multiplex PCR assay. TCRdb took this table from immuneACCESS and kept in-frame rearrangements with V and J called. Such tables lack part of the clones; where checked against another copy, unresolved V genes explain under half of the gap, and the rest is unexplained. The sample table holds 55,000 to 80,000 clones, of which roughly 93% were seen once. 0.25% of the sample is in the top ten clones. This entry comes from a study of technical replicates of blood from a handful of donors (dated by TCRdb to about 2017). CDR1 is given as SGHNT and CDR2 as YENEEA, both from the germline V gene. Inclusive of the bounding cysteine and phenylalanine, the CDR3 is 18 residues long. Only CDR3 DNA is held: 54 bases, read in frame from base 1. Deletion took 3 bases off V and 3 bases off J, with a span of 20 bases between the germline ends.

The chain joins TRBV11-3 to TRBJ2-2; TRBD2 is perhaps the D gene, given 6 matching bases. The TCR comes from a human donor in good health. Sequencing used T cells isolated from PBMCs. The CDR3 loop reads CASSFPGGLIIDTGELFF. At the DNA level, the sequence is TGTGCCAGCAGCTTTCCCGGGGGACTTATCATAGACACCGGGGAGCTGTTTTTT.